Listed here is a single T cell receptor beta chain. The antigen remains unidentified. Trimming stripped 1 base from V and 8 bases from J, with 18 bases between. Germline V gene data show CDR1 as LNHDA and CDR2 as SQIVND (reference sequence). This CDR3 spans 16 amino acids. This sample stems from a study of neoadjuvant anti-PD-1 for oral cavity cancer. The wider study: Patients without progression got a fourth dose around day 43. Study outcomes and limitations: Treg/Th17 ratio rose with pretreatment blood and fell with post-treatment tumor TCRbeta clonality.

Repertoires were generated with immunoSEQ multiplex PCR, while TCRdb's copy carries only in-frame clones and drops some. The sample carries tens of thousands of clones, around four fifths recorded once. V and J are TRBV19 and TRBJ2-4; maybe TRBD1 (6 bases). The origin of this receptor is a person between 35 and 79 years old with oral cavity squamous cell carcinoma. Sequenced here: PBMCs, sampled before nivolumab (anti-PD-1) treatment. The CDR3 sequence: CASSIGFRNRADIQYF. The CDR3 coding sequence is TGTGCCAGTAGTATAGGGTTTCGTAACAGGGCGGACATTCAGTACTTC.